This T cell receptor beta chain derives from a study of cytomegalovirus exposure and HLA in healthy donors (dated by TCRdb to 2016 to 2017). Looking at the study overall: A later analysis indicated that the roughly 130 validation repertoires were generated on the platform also employed for the roughly 730 repertoires of the first cohort. The study was designed to test whether signatures of past pathogen exposure could be identified by cataloging public T cell receptors. In addition to the first cohort of 666 subjects, a separate validation cohort of 100 to 150 different subjects was used. High-throughput TCR immunosequencing, statistical association of individual TCRs with disease status, and machine learning were combined to predict cytomegalovirus infection status. What the study reported, not specific to this receptor: Three of the identified cytomegalovirus-associated TCR beta chains were confirmed in vitro to be specific for cytomegalovirus antigens. According to the authors, the approach could potentially be generalized to other disease states and immunological phenotypes. In the study, about 150 TCR beta chains were listed as associated with cytomegalovirus. Of the cluster scores, roughly 95% were above 0 in a later analysis, which found that TCRs clustered in the first cohort also tended to co-occur in the 95 to 150 validation repertoires. A later analysis had no HLA typing for the validation cohort, so co-occurrence there was scored across all 110 or so repertoires. Most TCR sequences were seen in very few donors, while some public TCRs were found in many individuals. In both the original and validation cohorts, the classifier was reported to diagnose cytomegalovirus status with high specificity and sensitivity.

Libraries were built with the immunoSEQ multiplex PCR assay. The published analysis was carried out like this. A statistical classification framework was built to diagnose cytomegalovirus status from the catalog of TCR beta chain sequences. Entries here come from immuneACCESS through TCRdb and include only in-frame sequences with V and J called. Some clones fail to appear in such tables; in the studies checked, an unresolved V gene covers under half of the shortfall, and the cause of the remainder is unknown. V and J calls and clone size are as listed in that table; D and trimming were resolved from the DNA. This sample gives 150,000 to 200,000 clones in total; roughly 90% of them show up just once. About a tenth of the sample is in the top ten clones. Notes on this clone: Its antigen is still unknown. No base-level quality is on record; no much larger clone is a single base apart.

The donors were included in the validation cohort of some 110 subjects, a group kept apart from the roughly 680-subject first cohort. V is cut back by 3 bases and J by 3 bases, with 8 bases in the junction unmatched. From its cysteine to its phenylalanine, the CDR3 spans 16 amino acids. Only CDR3 DNA is held: 48 bases, read in frame from base 1. According to the germline V gene, CDR1 reads ENHRY and CDR2 reads SYGVKD. The sample was PBMCs. This clonotype originated in a woman aged 18-29 years in good health and CMV-seropositive. The chain uses TRBV10-3 and TRBJ1-5; 7 middle bases align to TRBD1. The nucleotide sequence is given as TGTGCCATCAGTGATCCTATGACAGGGAACAATCAGCCCCAGCATTTT. It is translated as CAISDPMTGNNQPQHF.